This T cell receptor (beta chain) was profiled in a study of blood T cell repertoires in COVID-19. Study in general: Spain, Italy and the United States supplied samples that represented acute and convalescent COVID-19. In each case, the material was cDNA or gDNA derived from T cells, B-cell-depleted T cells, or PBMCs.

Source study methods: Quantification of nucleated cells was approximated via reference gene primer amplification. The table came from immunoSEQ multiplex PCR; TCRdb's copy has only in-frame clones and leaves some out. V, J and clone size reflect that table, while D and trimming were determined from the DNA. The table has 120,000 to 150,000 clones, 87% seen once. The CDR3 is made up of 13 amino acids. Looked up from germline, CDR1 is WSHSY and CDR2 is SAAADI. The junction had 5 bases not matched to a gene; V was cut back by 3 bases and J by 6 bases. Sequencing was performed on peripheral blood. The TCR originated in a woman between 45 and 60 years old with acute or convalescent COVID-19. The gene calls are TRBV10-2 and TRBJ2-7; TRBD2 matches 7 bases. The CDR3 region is CASSDRTRGEQYF. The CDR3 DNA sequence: TGCGCCAGCAGTGATCGGACTAGAGGCGAGCAGTACTTC.